This T cell receptor (beta chain) comes out of a study of control samples from healthy donors and cancer patients (dated by TCRdb to about 2020). Library creation used the immunoSEQ multiplex PCR assay. TCRdb re-hosts the immuneACCESS table, in-frame sequences only. Its copies lack some clones; in the studies checked, an unresolved V gene accounts for under half of them, and the cause for the rest is not known. The sample table shows 45,000 to 55,000 clones, and 85% to 95% are seen once. Jointly, the top ten make up about 2.4% of the sample. This clone came up once. It lacks a known antigen. No base quality information exists; no much larger clone differs at one position. The germline V gene encodes CDR1 LGHNT and CDR2 FRNRAP. The junction shows trimming of 0 bases on V and 7 bases on J, plus 13 bases between the germline ends. From the cysteine up to the phenylalanine, the CDR3 has a length of 16 residues. Only the CDR3 part of the read is kept: 48 bases, read in frame from the first base.

The receptor was isolated from a man younger than 45 in good health. The V and J segments used are TRBV12-5 and TRBJ1-6, and TRBD1 may be the D gene, going by 6 matching bases. The sequencing input was blood. This receptor has the CDR3 CASGLVPGVPNSPLHF. The DNA sequence follows: TGTGCTAGTGGTTTGGTACCAGGGGTTCCAAATTCACCCCTCCACTTT.